This T cell receptor (beta chain) was obtained from a study of T cell changes during pregnancy in multiple sclerosis. In germline, CDR1 is MNHEY, CDR2 SMNVEV (reference sequence). The CDR3 runs 14 residues. V lost 5 bases, J lost 3 bases, and 14 bases lay in between. Only in-frame clones appear in the TCRdb table, and some are missing; sequencing was by immunoSEQ multiplex PCR. The data contain just over 20,000 clones, roughly 89% of them singletons. The rearrangement uses TRBV27 and TRBJ2-7; D ambiguous. The clonotype comes from a female donor in good health, enrolled as a control in a pregnancy study. Sequenced material: CD8+ T cells from peripheral blood mononuclear cells, taken in the second trimester of pregnancy. This chain's CDR3 is CASSPNRYGYEQYF. The CDR3 DNA sequence: TGTGCCAGCAGTCCTAACCGCTACGGCTACGAGCAGTACTTC.